This T cell receptor (beta chain) stems from a study of radiotherapy plus CTLA-4 blockade in lung cancer. Study outcomes and limitations: Following radiotherapy plus ipilimumab, tumor-derived TCR clones expanded in the blood.

V trimming: 5 bases; J trimming: 0 bases; junction bases outside the gene matches: 6. CDR1 SGHTA and CDR2 FQGNSA come from the germline V gene. This CDR3 has 17 amino acids. Clones were read by immunoSEQ multiplex PCR, and TCRdb kept only the in-frame ones, dropping some. The data contain 120,000 or so clones, more than 65% of them singletons. As for this clone: Its specificity is not known.

The chain recombines TRBV7-2 with TRBJ2-3; TRBD2 agrees at 12 bases. The sequenced sample was peripheral blood, obtained from a patient treated with radiotherapy plus ipilimumab. The clonotype comes from a human donor with non-small cell lung cancer who had a partial response to radiotherapy plus ipilimumab. The DNA of the CDR3 is TGTGCCAGCAGCCTCTGGACTAGCGGGACTAGCACAGATACGCAGTATTTT. Its protein is CASSLWTSGTSTDTQYF.